These 20 T cell receptor beta chains share one sample of origin, sequenced in a study of CD4 T cells in relation to SARS-CoV-2 and coronaviruses. Unexposed donor CD4+ T cells date from about 2011-2018, before the COVID-19 pandemic. CD4+ T cells were isolated from the cells after around eleven days of culture. TCRdb's table, derived via immunoSEQ multiplex PCR, lists solely in-frame clones and lacks some. The sample lists about 18,000 clones; 65% to 75% were seen once. Their antigens are not known. The source material was CD4+ T cells from PBMCs, cultured in vitro. These receptors originate from a human donor in good health.

The rearrangement links TRBV3-1 (or the pseudogene TRBV3-2) to TRBJ2-4; 7 positions match TRBD2. Germline assignment: CDR1 LGHDT and CDR2 YNNKEL (reference sequence). The CDR3 extends over 14 amino acids. After removal of 4 bases from V and 1 base from J, the junction contained 1 base not matched to a gene. The CDR3 protein is CASSPRGAKNIQYF. Here the CDR3 DNA reads TGTGCCAGCAGCCCGCGGGGGGCCAAAAACATTCAGTACTTC.

This chain links TRBV7-9 with TRBJ1-2, with D hard to call. The CDR3 runs 13 residues. Trimming left V 5 bases short and J 8 bases short, with 15 bases between. CDR1 SEHNR and CDR2 FQNEAQ come from the germline V gene (reference sequence). CDR3 in amino acids: CASSPIREGGYTF. The CDR3 DNA sequence: TGTGCCAGCAGCCCCATCCGTGAGGGCGGCTACACCTTC.

This clone has a single count. The V gene is TRBV3-1 (or the pseudogene TRBV3-2), the J gene TRBJ2-1; maybe TRBD1 (5 bases). CDR1 LGHDT and CDR2 YNNKEL come from the germline V gene (reference sequence). The length of the CDR3 is 12 residues. V lost 4 bases and J lost 16, with 17 bases in between. The chain's CDR3 is CASSLGALGHFF. The CDR3 DNA sequence: TGTGCCAGCAGCCTAGGGGCTTTGGGCCATTTCTTC.

The V call is TRBV7-8, the J call TRBJ2-5; no firm D call. The germline V gene encodes CDR1 SGHVS and CDR2 FQNEAQ. CDR3 size: 15 residues. V lost 3 bases to trimming and J lost 5 bases, with 16 bases between them. Here the CDR3 reads CASSFNSRVPETQYF. The CDR3 DNA sequence: TGTGCCAGCAGCTTCAACTCTAGGGTACCGGAGACCCAGTACTTC. The whole variable domain, remainder taken from reference TRBV7-8 and TRBJ2-5, is GAGVSQSPRYKVAKRGQDVALRCDPISGHVSLFWYQQALGQGPEFLTYFQNEAQLDKSGLPSDRFFAERPEGSVSTLKIQRTQQEDSAVYLCASSFNSRVPETQYFGPGTRLLVL.

V is TRBV5-1 and J is TRBJ2-1; D uncertain. V dropped 5 bases and J dropped 0 bases, with 12 bases sitting between them. Germline CDR1 reads SGHRS; CDR2 reads YFSETQ. The CDR3 covers 15 residues. CDR3 residues: CASRDSLSSYNEQFF. The CDR3 DNA sequence: TGCGCCAGCAGAGATAGTTTAAGCTCCTACAATGAGCAGTTCTTC.

The chain couples TRBV10-3 to TRBJ1-4; D is unresolved. The CDR3 contains 13 residues. V lost 4 bases to trimming and J lost 5 bases, with 8 bases between them. CDR1 and CDR2 (germline): ENHRY, SYGVKD. CDR3 loop: CAISAGGNEKLFF. The CDR3 nucleotides are TGTGCCATCAGTGCGGGAGGGAATGAAAAACTGTTTTTT.

V and J are TRBV30 and TRBJ1-5; D is possibly TRBD1 (6 bases). The CDR3 has 13 residues. V was cut by 5 bases and J by 5 bases, with 13 bases left in between. The V gene's germline CDR1 is GTSNPN and CDR2 SVGIG (reference sequence). The CDR3 loop is CAWQGGGDQPQHF. The CDR3 region has the DNA TGTGCCTGGCAGGGAGGGGGGGATCAGCCCCAGCATTTT.

V gene TRBV9 combines with J gene TRBJ2-7; 7 bases are shared with TRBD1. Trimming cost V 6 bases and J 0 bases; bases outside gene matches: 6. The CDR3 is 14 residues long. Germline assignment: CDR1 SGDLS and CDR2 YYNGEE. Here the CDR3 reads CASTTGQSSYEQYF. CDR3 nucleotides: TGTGCCAGCACCACGGGACAGAGCTCCTACGAGCAGTACTTC.

The V call is TRBV18, the J call TRBJ2-7; tentative D call: TRBD1 (6 bases). Germline V gene sequence: CDR1 KGHSH, CDR2 LQKENI. The length of the CDR3 is 13 residues. Between the trimmed V and J ends, which lost 5 bases and 6 bases, there was a span of 14 bases. The CDR3 loop is CASSTWTASEQYF. CDR3 DNA sequence: TGTGCCAGCTCAACGTGGACAGCGAGCGAGCAGTACTTC.

The rearrangement links TRBV5-1 to TRBJ2-7; 7 bases agree with TRBD1. Germline loops: CDR1 SGHRS, CDR2 YFSETQ. J was trimmed by 3 bases and V by 1 base; bases with no gene match: 4. This CDR3 region has 14 residues. The CDR3, as DNA: TGCGCCAGCAGCTTGACAGGGGCACTCTACGAGCAGTACTTC. Its protein is CASSLTGALYEQYF. Using reference TRBV5-1 and TRBJ2-7 for the parts outside the CDR3, the full variable domain is KAGVTQTPRYLIKTRGQQVTLSCSPISGHRSVSWYQQTPGQGLQFLFEYFSETQRNKGNFPGRFSGRQFSNSRSEMNVSTLELGDSALYLCASSLTGALYEQYFGPGTRLTVT.

This chain connects TRBV13 to TRBJ2-1; TRBD2 agrees at 8 bases. The CDR3 spans 17 residues. CDR1 and CDR2 from the germline V gene are PRHDT and FYEKMQ (reference sequence). The V gene end was trimmed by 3 bases and the J gene end by 1 base; junction bases not matched to a gene: 8. The CDR3 region is CASSFKTGRGSYNEQFF. The CDR3 DNA sequence: TGTGCCAGCAGCTTTAAAACCGGGAGGGGGTCCTACAATGAGCAGTTCTTC.

V gene TRBV28 combines with J gene TRBJ2-3; D is ambiguous. CDR3 length: 10 amino acids. The V gene lost 4 bases and the J gene lost 12 bases, with 8 bases spanning the gap. The germline CDR1 and CDR2 sequences are MDHEN and SYDVKM. The CDR3: CASSSSTQYF. The DNA of the CDR3 is TGTGCCAGCAGTTCGAGCACACAGTATTTT.

This clone has only one observation. The chain employs TRBV30 and TRBJ2-1; D may be TRBD2 (5 bases). The CDR3 has 11 amino acids. Germline CDR1 is GTSNPN and CDR2 is SVGIG (reference sequence). V dropped 0 bases and J dropped 10 bases, with 7 bases sitting between them. This CDR3 is CAWSVGGEQFF. DNA for the CDR3: TGTGCCTGGAGTGTAGGAGGCGAGCAGTTCTTC.

The rearrangement uses TRBV28 and TRBJ2-7, with unresolved D. Germline lookup yields CDR1 MDHEN and CDR2 SYDVKM. This CDR3 comprises 16 residues. V lost 5 bases to trimming and J lost 4 bases, with 21 bases between them. The CDR3 loop is CASSETSGRPGYEQYF. Here the CDR3 DNA reads TGTGCCAGCAGTGAGACCTCCGGCCGCCCAGGATACGAGCAGTACTTC.

The gene calls are TRBV7-9 and TRBJ1-2, with D unresolved. CDR1 and CDR2 from the germline V gene are SEHNR and FQNEAQ (reference sequence). Trimming pared 2 bases from V and 4 bases from J, leaving 11 bases between. The CDR3 totals 14 residues. Written as DNA, the CDR3 is TGTGCCAGCAGCTTAAGTGAATGGGGCTATGGCTACACCTTC. This translates into CASSLSEWGYGYTF. Complete variable domain (other parts from reference TRBV7-9 and TRBJ1-2): DTGVSQNPRHKITKRGQNVTFRCDPISEHNRLYWYRQTLGQGPEFLTYFQNEAQLEKSRLLSDRFSAERPKGSFSTLEIQRTEQGDSAMYLCASSLSEWGYGYTFGSGTRLTVV.

The J gene is TRBJ2-2, the V gene TRBV4-1; D is unclear. The germline V and J ends were trimmed by 3 bases and 10 bases, with 9 bases remaining between them. CDR1 is MGHRA, CDR2 YSYEKL, per germline. This CDR3 has 12 residues. CDR3 residues: CASSQLDSELFF. DNA for the CDR3: TGCGCCAGCAGCCAGTTAGATTCGGAGCTGTTTTTT.

The chain recombines TRBV7-2 with TRBJ1-5, with a tentative D call TRBD1 (6 bases). The CDR3 loop spans 15 amino acids. V dropped 5 bases and J dropped 3 bases, with 14 bases sitting between them. Germline CDR1 SGHTA, CDR2 FQGNSA. CDR3 DNA sequence: TGTGCCAGCAGCCCACAGGGACTCTACAATCAGCCCCAGCATTTT. This sequence encodes CASSPQGLYNQPQHF.

This chain links TRBV29-1 with TRBJ1-6, with 7 nucleotides matching TRBD1. The V segment lost 7 bases and the J segment 10 bases; nucleotides outside the gene matches: 10. Germline V gives CDR1 SQVTM, CDR2 ANQGSEA. This CDR3 region has 13 residues. The CDR3 region has the DNA TGCAGCGCTCTGACAGGGATTGGATCACCCCTCCACTTT. Its translation is CSALTGIGSPLHF.

The count of this clone is one. The genes are TRBV10-1 and TRBJ2-5; 11 bases agree with TRBD2. With V trimmed by 3 bases and J by 0 bases, 12 bases remained unmatched. This CDR3 has 19 amino acids. In germline, CDR1 is WNHNN, CDR2 SYGVQD (reference sequence). CDR3 loop: CASSEDGLAGTKYQETQYF. For the CDR3, the DNA is TGCGCCAGCAGTGAAGATGGACTAGCGGGCACCAAATACCAAGAGACCCAGTACTTC.

The gene calls are TRBV7-2 and TRBJ2-2; no firm D call. Germline V gene sequence: CDR1 SGHTA, CDR2 FQGNSA. CDR3 length: 16 amino acids. Trimming stripped 2 bases from V and 0 bases from J, with 10 bases between. The CDR3 loop is CASSLWPGSNTGELFF. In DNA form, the CDR3 reads TGTGCCAGCAGCTTATGGCCAGGCTCGAACACCGGGGAGCTGTTTTTT.